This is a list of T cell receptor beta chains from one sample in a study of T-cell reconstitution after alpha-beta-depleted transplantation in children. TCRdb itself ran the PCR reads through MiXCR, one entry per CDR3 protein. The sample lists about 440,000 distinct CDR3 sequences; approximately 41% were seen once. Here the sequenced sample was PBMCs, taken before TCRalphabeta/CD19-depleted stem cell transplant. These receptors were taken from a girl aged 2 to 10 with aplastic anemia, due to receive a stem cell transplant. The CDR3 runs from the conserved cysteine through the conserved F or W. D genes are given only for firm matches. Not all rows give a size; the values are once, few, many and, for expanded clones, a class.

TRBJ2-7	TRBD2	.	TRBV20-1	TGCAGTGCTATCCCGGGACTAGCGGGAAGCCACGAGCAGTACTTC	CSAIPGLAGSHEQYF
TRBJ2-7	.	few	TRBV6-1	TGTGCCAGCGGGGTGGGGAGCAGGTTCTACGAGCAGTACTTC	CASGVGSRFYEQYF
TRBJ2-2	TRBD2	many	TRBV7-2	TGTGCCAGCAGCTTAATGCTGGCGGGAGGGAACACCGGGGAGCTGTTTTTT	CASSLMLAGGNTGELFF
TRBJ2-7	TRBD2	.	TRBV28	TGTGCCAGCAGCCTAACCGGACTAGCTGACGAGCAGTACTTC	CASSLTGLADEQYF
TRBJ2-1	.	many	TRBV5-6	TGTGCCAGCAGCTTGGGTAGGTCCGCTGGGTTCTCCTACAATGAGCAGTTCTTC	CASSLGRSAGFSYNEQFF
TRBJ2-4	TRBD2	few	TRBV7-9	TGTGCCAGCAGTTCGGACCTAGCGGGAGGGCCTATAAACATTCAGTACTTC	CASSSDLAGGPINIQYF
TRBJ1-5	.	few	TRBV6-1	TGTGCCAGCATCGATAGGAGAGGAGGCAATCAGCCCCAGCATTTT	CASIDRRGGNQPQHF
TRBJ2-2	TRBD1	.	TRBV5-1	TGCGCCAGCAGCCTGACAGGGGAGAACGGGGAGCTGTTTTTT	CASSLTGENGELFF
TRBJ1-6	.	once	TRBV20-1	TGCAGTGCTAGAGAATCCTGGAGAGAGTGGTATAATTCACCCCTCCACTTT	CSARESWREWYNSPLHF
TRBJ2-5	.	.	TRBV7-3	TGTGCCATTGGGGGTGGCGAGACCCAGTACTTC	CAIGGGETQYF
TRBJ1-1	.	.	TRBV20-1	TGCAGTGCTCCCCCGGCCGGCCGGTCTATGTCTGAAGCTTTCTTT	CSAPPAGRSMSEAFF
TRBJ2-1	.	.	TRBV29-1	TGCAGCGCAATCCAAGGGTTCTCCTACAATGAGCAGTTCTTC	CSAIQGFSYNEQFF
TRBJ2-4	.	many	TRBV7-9	TGTGCCAGCAGCTTCGGCTCGACTGACATTCAGTACTTC	CASSFGSTDIQYF
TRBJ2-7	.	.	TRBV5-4	TGTGCCAGCAGCTGGGGGACCAGCTCCTACGAGCAGTACTTC	CASSWGTSSYEQYF
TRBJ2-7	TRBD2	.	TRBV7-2	TGTGCCAGCAGCCCCATGGGTAGCGGGGGGTACGAGCAGTACTTC	CASSPMGSGGYEQYF
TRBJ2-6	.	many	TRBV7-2	TGTGCCAGCAGCTTCACAGGGTCCTCTGGGGCCAACGTCCTGACTTTC	CASSFTGSSGANVLTF
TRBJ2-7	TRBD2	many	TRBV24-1	TGTGCCACCAGTGAGGAGACTAGCGGGGTATTCTACGAGCAGTACTTC	CATSEETSGVFYEQYF
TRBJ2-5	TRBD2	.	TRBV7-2	TGTGCCAGCAGCCGGAATTTAGCGGGGGGGCGAACAGAGACCCAGTACTTC	CASSRNLAGGRTETQYF
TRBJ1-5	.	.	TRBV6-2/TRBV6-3	TGTGCCAGCAGTTACGAGGGCAATCAGCCCCAGCATTTT	CASSYEGNQPQHF
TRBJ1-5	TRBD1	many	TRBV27	TGTGCCAGCAGTTTATCGGCCATGTGGGACAGAAATAGCAATCAGCCCCAGCATTTT	CASSLSAMWDRNSNQPQHF
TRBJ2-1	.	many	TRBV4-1	TGCGCCAGCAGCCAAGTAGGTCTATTCCATGAGCAGTTCTTC	CASSQVGLFHEQFF
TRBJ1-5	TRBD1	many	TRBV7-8	TGTGCCAGCAGCTTTCCGTCGACAGGGGGAATCAATCAGCCCCAGCATTTT	CASSFPSTGGINQPQHF
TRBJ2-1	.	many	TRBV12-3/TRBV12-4	TGTGCCAGCAGTGTTGACTTCCTGAGCTCCTACAATGAGCAGTTCTTC	CASSVDFLSSYNEQFF
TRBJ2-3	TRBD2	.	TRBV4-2	TGTGCCAGCAGCCAAGATAGGAGCGGGGGGGCAGGTACGCAGTATTTT	CASSQDRSGGAGTQYF
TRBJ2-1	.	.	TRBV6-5	TGTGCCAGCAGTTACTCATCCGGGTACAATGAGCAGTTCTTC	CASSYSSGYNEQFF
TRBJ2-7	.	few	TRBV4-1	TGCGCCAGCAGCCGAGAAGCGGCTCCGGACTACGAGCAGTACTTC	CASSREAAPDYEQYF
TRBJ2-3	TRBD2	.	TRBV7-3	TGTGCCAGCAGCTTAGCCCTGTGGGGCCTAGCGGGGTCAGATACGCAGTATTTT	CASSLALWGLAGSDTQYF
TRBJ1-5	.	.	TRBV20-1	TGCAGTGCTAGAGTCTCCGGGACGGATAGCAATCAGCCCCAGCATTTT	CSARVSGTDSNQPQHF
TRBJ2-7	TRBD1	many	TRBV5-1	TGTGCCAGCAGCTTGGGACAGGGACCCTACGAGCAGTACTTC	CASSLGQGPYEQYF
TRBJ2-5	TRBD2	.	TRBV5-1	TGCGCCAGCAGAGGGGCTAGCGGACAAGAGACCCAGTACTTC	CASRGASGQETQYF
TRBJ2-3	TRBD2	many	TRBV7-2	TGTGCCAGCAGCTTAAGCCTAGCGGGAGGGCACACAGATACGCAGTATTTT	CASSLSLAGGHTDTQYF
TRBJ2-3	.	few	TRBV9	TGTGCCAGCAGCGTATTCGGGGCAGATACGCAGTATTTT	CASSVFGADTQYF
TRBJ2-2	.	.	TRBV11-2	TGTGCCAGCAGCCCCTCCGGGTTGGGCGGGGAGCTGTTTTTT	CASSPSGLGGELFF
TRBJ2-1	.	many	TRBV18	TGTGCCAGCTCACCAGCGTTAGCGGCCTGGGATGAGCAGTTCTTC	CASSPALAAWDEQFF
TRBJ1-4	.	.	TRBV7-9	TGTGCCAGCAGCCCCACCGGGGGGATAAATGAAAAACTGTTTTTT	CASSPTGGINEKLFF
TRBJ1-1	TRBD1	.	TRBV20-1	TGCAGTGCTGGGGACAGGTTGTCTGAAGCTTTCTTT	CSAGDRLSEAFF
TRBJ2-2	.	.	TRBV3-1	TGTGCCAGCAGCCCTTACAACGCGAACACCGGGGAGCTGTTTTTT	CASSPYNANTGELFF
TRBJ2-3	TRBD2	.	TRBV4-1	TGCGCCAGCAGCCAAAGGGGCGGGAGGGCAAGGGCAGATACGCAGTATTTT	CASSQRGGRARADTQYF
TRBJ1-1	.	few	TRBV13	TGTGCCAGCAGCTTACCGGGACGGCGGAACACTGAAGCTTTCTTT	CASSLPGRRNTEAFF
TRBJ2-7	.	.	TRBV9	TGTGCCAGCAGCGCGGGTGGAGGTCTATCTTACGAGCAGTACTTC	CASSAGGGLSYEQYF
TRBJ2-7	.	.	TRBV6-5	TGTGCCAGCAGTTACTCCCCGGGGGAAACCTACGAGCAGTACTTC	CASSYSPGETYEQYF
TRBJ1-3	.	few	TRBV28	TGTGCCAGCAGTTTAATCTTGGGGAGCTCTGGAAACACCATATATTTT	CASSLILGSSGNTIYF
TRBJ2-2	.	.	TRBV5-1	TGCGCCAGCAGCTTAGGCACCGGGGAGCTGTCTTTT	CASSLGTGELSF
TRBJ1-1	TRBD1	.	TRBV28	TGTGCCAGCAGTACCGTCAACAGGGGCCGGGGGAACACTGAAGCTTTCTTT	CASSTVNRGRGNTEAFF
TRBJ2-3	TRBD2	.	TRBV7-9	TGTGCCAGCAGCTCTGGTAGCGGGGATACGCAGTATTTT	CASSSGSGDTQYF
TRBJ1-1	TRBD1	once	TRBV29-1	TGCAGCGTTGAAGATTTAGGACAGGGGCTTGTTGTTCGGACTGAAGCTTTCTTT	CSVEDLGQGLVVRTEAFF
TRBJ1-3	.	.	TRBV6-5	TGTGCCAACAATTCGACAGCGGCTGGAAACACCATATATTTT	CANNSTAAGNTIYF
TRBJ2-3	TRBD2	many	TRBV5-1	TGCGCCAGCAGCTTGTTAGCGGGAGGGCCGGAAGATACGCAGTATTTT	CASSLLAGGPEDTQYF
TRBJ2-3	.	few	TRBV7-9	TGTGCCAGCAGCTTAGCCGACATCACAGATACGCAGTATTTT	CASSLADITDTQYF
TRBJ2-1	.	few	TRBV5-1	TGCGCCAGCAGCTTGGGTGGACGCGGGACTCTTGACAATGAGCAGTTCTTC	CASSLGGRGTLDNEQFF